This T cell receptor beta chain was captured in a study of identical twins. Template switching added a universal primer site; cDNA carried unique molecular identifiers. TCRdb processed the 5' RACE reads anew with MiXCR; each CDR3 protein has one entry. The sample has 420,000 or so distinct CDR3 sequences, around 20% seen once. The study, taken as a whole, reports: Models predicted less out-of-frame TCR alpha sharing in monozygotic twins than was found. Carriage of fewer insertions was seen in abundant cord blood beta clonotypes, whereas memory repertoires showed none. Excess low generation probability was seen in twin-shared out-of-frame alpha sequences.

The CDR3 has 17 amino acids. J was trimmed by 5 bases and V by 6 bases; bases with no gene match: 11. About this clonotype: The antigen is not known.

The sample comprised naive T cells sorted from blood. The chain is built from TRBV12-3 or TRBV12-4 and TRBJ2-1; TRBD1 aligns across 12 bases. The clonotype originates from a man between 45 and 60 years old in good health. The CDR3 sequence is CASSPPPGQGANNEQFF. The CDR3 nucleotides are TGTGCCAGCAGCCCTCCGCCGGGACAGGGGGCGAACAATGAGCAGTTCTTC.